Below, 21 T cell receptor beta chains from the same sample are listed, as sequenced in a study of blood T cell repertoires in COVID-19. TCRdb's copy holds only in-frame clones and misses some; the assay was immunoSEQ multiplex PCR. This table has 250,000 to 350,000 clones, approximately 84% appearing once. Sequencing was done on a sample of peripheral blood. These TCRs come from a person aged 70 to 80 with COVID-19, enrolled during active disease.

This clone was recorded once. This chain uses TRBV19 with TRBJ2-5; 8 nucleotides match TRBD1. The CDR3 is made up of 16 amino acids. Germline assignment: CDR1 LNHDA and CDR2 SQIVND (reference sequence). V lost 6 bases, J lost 4 bases, and 13 bases stayed unmatched. CDR3 DNA sequence: TGTGCCAGTAGCCTCACCCCGACAGGGGCCCGAGAGACCCAGTACTTC. It yields the protein CASSLTPTGARETQYF.

The chain links TRBV9 to TRBJ2-5, with 8 positions matching TRBD2. The CDR3 length is 17 residues. V lost 4 bases, J lost 4 bases, and 15 bases stayed unmatched. Germline V gene sequence: CDR1 SGDLS, CDR2 YYNGEE. CDR3 region: CASSIEVGAGDGETQYF. The CDR3 bases are TGTGCCAGCAGCATAGAGGTTGGAGCGGGGGATGGAGAGACCCAGTACTTC.

V is TRBV29-1 and J is TRBJ2-3, with D tentatively TRBD1 (5 bases). The CDR3 consists of 11 residues. V was pared by 7 bases and J by 4 bases, with 9 bases between. CDR1 is SQVTM and CDR2 is ANQGSEA in the germline V gene. The CDR3 sequence is CSGLQADTQYF. CDR3 sequence (DNA): TGCAGCGGTTTACAGGCAGATACGCAGTATTTT.

V gene TRBV28 combines with J gene TRBJ1-3, with D hard to call. The CDR3 has 14 residues. Germline lookup yields CDR1 MDHEN and CDR2 SYDVKM. V lost 2 bases and J lost 1, with 6 bases in between. CDR3 sequence (DNA): TGTGCCAGCAGTTTAGACAATTCTGGAAACACCATATATTTT. Amino acids: CASSLDNSGNTIYF.

V and J are TRBV20-1 and TRBJ1-2; 7 bases line up with TRBD1. The CDR3 totals 11 residues. Losses at the gene ends were 6 bases for V and 6 bases for J; bases not matched to a gene: 4. CDR1 and CDR2 from the germline V gene are DFQATT and SNEGSKA (reference sequence). This CDR3 is CSAGGRDGYTF. DNA of the CDR3: TGCAGTGCAGGGGGCCGAGATGGCTACACCTTC.

The J gene is TRBJ2-1, the V gene TRBV19; 8 nucleotides line up with TRBD2. Germline V CDR1 and CDR2: LNHDA, SQIVND (reference sequence). CDR3 size: 14 residues. Losses at the gene ends were 3 bases for V and 3 bases for J; bases not matched to a gene: 1. CDR3 DNA: TGTGCCAGTAGTATGCTAGCGGGCTACAATGAGCAGTTCTTC. Residues: CASSMLAGYNEQFF.

This chain connects TRBV7-2 to TRBJ2-3; 9 bases line up with TRBD1. Germline loops: CDR1 SGHTA, CDR2 FQGNSA. This CDR3 is 15 amino acids long. Losses at the gene ends were 2 bases for V and 5 bases for J; bases not matched to a gene: 5. The chain's CDR3 is CASSLMDRGGDTQYF. The CDR3 region has the DNA TGTGCCAGCAGCTTAATGGACAGGGGAGGAGATACGCAGTATTTT.

The chain combines TRBV7-2 with TRBJ2-7; 9 positions agree with TRBD2. V was clipped by 4 bases and J by 6 bases; unmatched bases: 10. Germline V gene sequence: CDR1 SGHTA, CDR2 FQGNSA. This CDR3 has 15 residues. CDR3 in amino acids: CASSWGPSGVSEQYF. Here the CDR3 DNA reads TGTGCCAGCAGCTGGGGGCCTAGCGGGGTTTCCGAGCAGTACTTC.

The chain joins TRBV6-2 or TRBV6-3 to TRBJ2-7; TRBD2 matches 7 bases. The length of the CDR3 is 14 residues. Germline CDR1 reads MNHEY; CDR2 reads SVGEGT. Unmatched junction bases numbered 4, after V lost 4 bases and J lost 1 base. This CDR3 is CASSWGRGSYEQYF. As DNA, the CDR3 is TGTGCCAGCAGTTGGGGGAGGGGTTCCTACGAGCAGTACTTC.

This rearrangement joins TRBV2 to TRBJ2-1; D gene uncertain. V shed 2 bases and J shed 10 bases, with 21 bases lying between them. The CDR3 spans 16 residues. Germline CDR1 and CDR2: SNHLY and FYNNEI. The CDR3 loop reads CASSEWPLVRSREQFF. The DNA of the CDR3 is TGTGCCAGCAGTGAATGGCCCCTGGTCAGGTCCAGGGAGCAGTTCTTC.

The chain uses TRBV5-1 and TRBJ2-3, with 12 bases that match TRBD2. Germline lookup yields CDR1 SGHRS and CDR2 YFSETQ. The V and J ends lost 4 bases and 6 bases, in that order; junction bases with no gene match: 9. The CDR3 spans 16 residues. The CDR3, as DNA: TGCGCCAGCAGCACCCTGACTAGCGGGAGTTCTGATACGCAGTATTTT. The encoded protein is CASSTLTSGSSDTQYF.

The CDR3 nucleotides read TGTGCCAGCAGCCAAGATTGGCAAAAGTACAATGAGCAGTTCTTC. It specifies CASSQDWQKYNEQFF. The rearrangement joins TRBV3-1 (or the pseudogene TRBV3-2) to TRBJ2-1; no clear D gene. This CDR3 is 15 amino acids long. CDR1 LGHDT and CDR2 YNNKEL come from the germline V gene (reference sequence). Trimming cost V 0 bases and J 4 bases, with 10 bases left between them.

The chain uses TRBV10-1 and TRBJ2-5; possibly TRBD1 for D (7 bases). The CDR3 runs to 15 residues. V was clipped by 0 bases and J by 9 bases, with 17 bases between them. The germline gives CDR1 WNHNN, CDR2 SYGVQD (reference sequence). The CDR3 coding sequence is TGCGCCAGCAGTGAGTCGAATCAGGGGGGAACGGCCCAGTACTTC. Residues: CASSESNQGGTAQYF.

The chain uses TRBV7-2 and TRBJ2-1; 14 bases agree with TRBD2. The CDR3 length is 15 residues. The trim removed 3 bases at V and 9 bases at J, leaving 4 bases unmatched. Per the germline V gene, CDR1 is SGHTA and CDR2 is FQGNSA. CDR3 amino acids: CASSLTSGREGEQFF. The CDR3 DNA sequence: TGTGCCAGCAGCTTGACTAGCGGGAGGGAGGGTGAGCAGTTCTTC.

In DNA form, the CDR3 reads TGCGCCAGCAGCCTTGGACAGGGTAGTAATTCACCCCTCCACTTT. It specifies CASSLGQGSNSPLHF. The chain recombines TRBV4-3 with TRBJ1-6, with 8 bases identical to TRBD1. The CDR3 sequence is 15 residues long. Unmatched junction bases numbered 5, after V lost 4 bases and J lost 6 bases. Looked up from germline, CDR1 is LGHNA and CDR2 is YSLEER.

The chain carries TRBV4-3 and TRBJ2-3; D gene ambiguous. V gave up 1 base and J gave up 10 bases, with 15 bases separating them. Germline V gene sequence: CDR1 LGHNA, CDR2 YSLEER. There are 14 residues in the CDR3. CDR3 sequence reads: CASSQGLVNGPQYF. The CDR3 coding sequence is TGCGCCAGCAGCCAAGGGCTGGTTAATGGTCCGCAGTATTTT.

The J gene is TRBJ1-1, the V gene TRBV7-9, with 8 bases matching TRBD1. Germline-derived CDR1 and CDR2 are SEHNR and FQNEAQ (reference sequence). After removal of 6 bases from V and 4 bases from J, the junction contained 7 bases not matched to a gene. This CDR3 is built from 14 residues. The CDR3 DNA reads TGTGCCAGCAGTGCGGACAGGGTGCTCACTGAAGCTTTCTTT. This sequence encodes CASSADRVLTEAFF.

This chain uses TRBV6-2 or TRBV6-3 with TRBJ1-1; D gene unclear. The CDR3 totals 15 residues. CDR1 and CDR2 (germline): MNHEY, SVGEGT. V gave up 0 bases and J gave up 1 base, with 9 bases separating them. The CDR3 DNA reads as TGTGCCAGCAGTTACTCGAGTATCGGGAACACTGAAGCTTTCTTT. Translation gives CASSYSSIGNTEAFF.

The chain recombines TRBV28 with TRBJ1-1, with D tentatively TRBD1 (5 bases). The CDR3 runs to 14 residues. V lost 4 bases, J lost 3 bases, and 12 bases lay in between. Germline assignment: CDR1 MDHEN and CDR2 SYDVKM. CDR3 in amino acids: CASSYRRVDTEAFF. The CDR3 DNA is TGTGCCAGCAGTTACAGGAGGGTAGACACTGAAGCTTTCTTT. The whole variable domain, filled in from reference TRBV28 and TRBJ1-1, reads DVKVTQSSRYLVKRTGEKVFLECVQDMDHENMFWYRQDPGLGLRLIYFSYDVKMKEKGDIPEGYSVSREKKERFSLILESASTNQTSMYLCASSYRRVDTEAFFGQGTRLTVV.

The genes are TRBV20-1 and TRBJ1-1; 8 bases are a match to TRBD1. V lost 6 bases, J lost 8 bases, and 5 bases stayed unmatched. CDR1 is DFQATT, CDR2 SNEGSKA, per germline (reference sequence). This CDR3 spans 11 amino acids. CDR3 DNA sequence: TGCAGTGCCGACAGGGGTGTGGAAGCTTTCTTT. This encodes CSADRGVEAFF.

The genes are TRBV11-3 and TRBJ2-2; 8 bases agree with TRBD2. Per germline, CDR1 SGHNT and CDR2 YENEEA. There are 15 residues in the CDR3. V dropped 2 bases and J dropped 5; count of bases not matched to a gene: 4. The chain's CDR3 is CASSLFSGSTGELFF. The CDR3 nucleotides are TGTGCCAGCAGCTTATTCAGCGGGAGTACCGGGGAGCTGTTTTTT. The full variable domain, in which reference TRBV11-3 and TRBJ2-2 provide the parts outside the CDR3, is EAGVVQSPRYKIIEKKQPVAFWCNPISGHNTLYWYLQNLGQGPELLIRYENEEAVDDSQLPKDRFSAERLKGVDSTLKIQPAELGDSAVYLCASSLFSGSTGELFFGEGSRLTVL.